Listed here is a single T cell receptor beta chain. This sample is part of a study of blood T cell repertoires in COVID-19. Study-wide context: There were acute and convalescent COVID-19 samples, and they came from the United States, Italy and Spain. T cells, B-cell-depleted T cells, or PBMCs provided the cDNA or gDNA that served as material.

Trimming left V 3 bases short and J 0 bases short, with 16 bases between. This CDR3 comprises 17 residues. Germline values: CDR1 KGHSH, CDR2 LQKENI. As handled by the study authors: Amplified reference gene primers provided the basis for estimating nucleated cell counts. Sequencing used immunoSEQ multiplex PCR; TCRdb keeps in-frame clones, though not all of them. D and trimming were read from the DNA, whereas the V and J calls and clone size are those reported in that table. The profile shows roughly 93,000 clones, around 87% of them singletons. This clonotype was obtained from a human donor in a cohort sampled during active COVID-19. Sequenced: peripheral blood. J is TRBJ2-3 and V is TRBV18; D ambiguous. In DNA, the CDR3 is TGTGCCAGCTCACCGATTTTGAGGCCTGGGAGCACAGATACGCAGTATTTT. Translation: CASSPILRPGSTDTQYF.